This T cell receptor (beta chain) was captured in a study of T-cell memory formation after mild COVID-19. Study conclusions and caveats: CD4+ bias marked clones expanding day 15 to 37, unlike balanced contracting clones. Most CD4+ clones that shrank were in CM and EM, while CD8+ ones turned up in EMRA.

Notes on this clonotype: Its specificity is not known.

From the 5' RACE reads, TCRdb called clonotypes with MiXCR, one entry per CDR3 protein. The sample lists around 100,000 distinct CDR3 sequences, 22% occurring once. CDR3 length: 14 amino acids. Germline trimming cut 4 bases from V and 6 bases from J; bases unmatched to any gene: 9. Germline values: CDR1 LGHNA, CDR2 YSLEER. The sequence was collected from a man aged 18 to 30 who had mild COVID-19 (a few samples of this study predate the infection). Cell type and time point are not known. The rearrangement joins TRBV4-3 to TRBJ2-7; 7 bases are shared with TRBD1. Specimen: PBMCs or a T cell subset sorted from them (not recorded which). CDR3 region: CASSLTRGGGEQYF. CDR3 nucleotides: TGCGCCAGCAGCCTCACTAGAGGGGGCGGCGAGCAGTACTTC.